The 29 T cell receptor beta chains below come from one sample, sequenced in a study of shared clonotypes between healthy human individuals. Terminally differentiated effector memory CD45RA+ cells were left out of the naive CD8 fraction, which was CD45RO-negative and positively selected for CCR7. Measured with immunoSEQ multiplex PCR; TCRdb has only the in-frame clones, and not every one. Here the sample spans approximately 590,000 clones, roughly 95% being singletons. Sequencing used naive CD8+ T cells sorted from blood. The receptors were gathered from a young woman in good health.

This chain joins TRBV27 and TRBJ2-5; D unclear. TRBJ2-7 matches the DNA end more closely, so the J call is doubtful. Germline V lookup: CDR1 MNHEY, CDR2 SMNVEV (reference sequence). CDR3 length: 14 amino acids. The CDR3 nucleotides are TGTGCCAGCAGTTTCGCCAGGTACTCCTACGAGCAGTACTTC. It translates to CASSFARYSYEQYF.

The rearrangement joins TRBV6-6 to TRBJ2-5; a possible D gene is TRBD1 (7 bases). The germline CDR1 and CDR2 sequences are MNHNY and SVGAGI (reference sequence). The V end was cut by 8 bases, the J end by 7 bases, with 14 bases between. The CDR3 covers 12 residues. The DNA for the CDR3 is TGTGCCAGCCTGGGGACAGCGGGGACCCAGTACTTC. As protein: CASLGTAGTQYF.

The rearrangement joins TRBV7-9 to TRBJ2-1; D is perhaps TRBD1 or TRBD2 (5 bases each). CDR1 and CDR2 from the germline V gene are SEHNR and FQNEAQ (reference sequence). With 1 base removed from V and 4 bases from J, the gap between germline ends came to 8 bases. This CDR3 contains 14 residues. CDR3 in DNA: TGTGCCAGCAGCTTAGTCGGGGCTTACAATGAGCAGTTCTTC. Translation gives CASSLVGAYNEQFF.

The chain carries TRBV2 and TRBJ1-4; 9 bases line up with TRBD1. There are 14 residues in the CDR3. Unmatched junction bases numbered 5, after V lost 6 bases and J lost 6 bases. Germline V gene lookup returns CDR1 SNHLY and CDR2 FYNNEI. DNA of the CDR3: TGTGCCAGCAGACCGTGGACAGGGGATGAAAAACTGTTTTTT. Protein sequence: CASRPWTGDEKLFF.

Turning to this clone: Other DNA sequences from this sample encode an identical CDR3 as well. The chain carries TRBV19 and TRBJ2-7, with a weak D call TRBD1 (8 bases). The germline V gene has CDR1 LNHDA and CDR2 SQIVND (reference sequence). With 5 bases removed from V and 4 bases from J, the gap between germline ends came to 18 bases. The CDR3 loop spans 15 amino acids. The chain's CDR3 is CASSSGQGGSYEQYF. In nucleotides, the CDR3 is TGTGCCAGTAGTTCCGGACAGGGCGGGAGTTACGAGCAGTACTTC.

The rearrangement joins TRBV11-2 to TRBJ2-3; 7 nucleotides line up with TRBD1. The J segment lost 1 base and the V segment lost 5 bases, leaving 6 bases of the junction unmatched. The length of the CDR3 is 15 residues. Germline V gene lookup returns CDR1 SGHAT and CDR2 FQNNGV. DNA for the CDR3: TGTGCCAGCAGCATATCAGGACAGGGCACAGATACGCAGTATTTT. Its protein is CASSISGQGTDTQYF.

V is TRBV11-2 and J is TRBJ1-1; no clear D gene. V was pared by 5 bases and J by 1 base, with 11 bases between. CDR1 is SGHAT, CDR2 FQNNGV, per germline. The length of the CDR3 is 14 residues. DNA of the CDR3: TGTGCCAGCAGCATGACTTGGGGGAACACTGAAGCTTTCTTT. This codes for CASSMTWGNTEAFF.

The chain recombines TRBV28 with TRBJ1-5; D ambiguous. The V end was cut by 2 bases, the J end by 3 bases, with 8 bases between. Per germline, CDR1 MDHEN and CDR2 SYDVKM. The CDR3 runs to 14 residues. CDR3 protein: CASSLMVANQPQHF. The CDR3 DNA sequence: TGTGCCAGCAGTTTAATGGTGGCCAATCAGCCCCAGCATTTT.

In its sample, this clone was seen once. J is TRBJ1-2 and V is TRBV29-1; no reliable D call. The CDR3 sequence is 11 residues long. With 3 bases removed from V and 2 bases from J, the gap between germline ends came to 4 bases. Germline lookup yields CDR1 SQVTM and CDR2 ANQGSEA. CDR3 residues: CSVEANYGYTF. In DNA, the CDR3 is TGCAGCGTTGAGGCGAACTATGGCTACACCTTC. Complete variable domain (other parts from reference TRBV29-1 and TRBJ1-2): SAVISQKPSRDICQRGTSLTIQCQVDSQVTMMFWYRQQPGQSLTLIATANQGSEATYESGFVIDKFPISRPNLTFSTLTVSNMSPEDSSIYLCSVEANYGYTFGSGTRLTVV.

This chain connects TRBV28 to TRBJ2-7, with TRBD1 as a possible D gene (5 bases). The germline V and J ends were trimmed by 0 bases and 6 bases, with 9 bases remaining between them. Per germline, CDR1 MDHEN and CDR2 SYDVKM. This CDR3 comprises 13 residues. CDR3 bases: TGTGCCAGCAGTTTATGGCTAGGGGTCGAGCAGTACTTC. It translates to CASSLWLGVEQYF.

In this sample, this clone turned up once. J is TRBJ2-7 and V is TRBV4-2; 9 nucleotides line up with TRBD2. The germline V gene encodes CDR1 LGHNA and CDR2 YNFKEQ. Trimming at V came to 1 base and at J to 1 base, leaving 5 bases not matched to a gene. The CDR3 loop spans 16 amino acids. The DNA of the CDR3 is TGTGCCAGCAGCCAAGGATTTCTAGCGGGGTCCTACGAGCAGTACTTC. It specifies CASSQGFLAGSYEQYF.

The rearrangement uses TRBV2 and TRBJ2-5, with D perhaps TRBD1 or TRBD2 (6 bases each). Germline loops: CDR1 SNHLY, CDR2 FYNNEI. V was clipped by 5 bases and J by 5 bases, with 15 bases between them. The CDR3 consists of 14 residues. The CDR3 nucleotides read TGTGCCAGCAGTCACTTTCGGGGGCGGGAGACCCAGTACTTC. Translation gives CASSHFRGRETQYF.

This clone was counted a single time. This chain connects TRBV6-1 to TRBJ2-1, with D uncertain. The CDR3 loop spans 14 amino acids. CDR1 and CDR2 (germline): MNHNS, SASEGT. The ends were cut back, 8 bases at V and 3 bases at J, with 14 bases in the middle. CDR3 region: CASWSMAGYNEQFF. The CDR3 region has the DNA TGTGCCAGCTGGAGTATGGCAGGCTACAATGAGCAGTTCTTC.

V is TRBV28 and J is TRBJ2-1, with D uncertain. The CDR3 is made up of 12 amino acids. Per the germline V gene, CDR1 is MDHEN and CDR2 is SYDVKM. The V end lost 3 bases, the J end lost 6 bases, and 6 bases lay between the germline ends. The CDR3 sequence is CASSFLVNEQFF. Written as DNA, the CDR3 is TGTGCCAGCAGTTTCTTAGTCAATGAGCAGTTCTTC.

The J gene is TRBJ2-1, the V gene TRBV2; D remains unclear. Trimming pared 3 bases from V and 9 bases from J, leaving 9 bases between. The CDR3 extends over 12 amino acids. Per the germline V gene, CDR1 is SNHLY and CDR2 is FYNNEI. CDR3 loop: CASSDLGGEQFF. DNA of the CDR3: TGTGCCAGCAGTGATTTGGGCGGTGAGCAGTTCTTC.

Only one count was recorded for this clone. Relative to the germline gene, one junction end is altered; a read error may explain this. The V and J genes are TRBV15 and TRBJ2-7; tentatively, D is TRBD2 (6 bases). This CDR3 is 11 amino acids long. Looked up from germline, CDR1 is LNHNV and CDR2 is YYDKDF (reference sequence). CDR3 bases: TGTGCCACCAGCAGAGAATGGGACTCCAAATTC. Protein sequence: CATSREWDSKF.

The gene calls are TRBV7-9 and TRBJ1-4; 8 bases agree with TRBD1. Germline V gives CDR1 SEHNR, CDR2 FQNEAQ (reference sequence). Trimming at V came to 6 bases and at J to 0 bases, leaving 6 bases not matched to a gene. The CDR3 consists of 16 residues. The CDR3 DNA follows: TGTGCCAGCAGTTCTGGACAGGGAGCAACTAATGAAAAACTGTTTTTT. Protein product: CASSSGQGATNEKLFF. Based on the CDR3 plus reference TRBV7-9 and TRBJ1-4, the full variable domain is DTGVSQNPRHKITKRGQNVTFRCDPISEHNRLYWYRQTLGQGPEFLTYFQNEAQLEKSRLLSDRFSAERPKGSFSTLEIQRTEQGDSAMYLCASSSGQGATNEKLFFGSGTQLSVL.

The chain links TRBV9 to TRBJ1-5, with 11 bases identical to TRBD1. Looked up from germline, CDR1 is SGDLS and CDR2 is YYNGEE. V trimming: 2 bases; J trimming: 6 bases; junction bases outside the gene matches: 1. The CDR3 contains 14 residues. The CDR3 region has the DNA TGTGCCAGCAGCGTTGGGACAGGGGGTCAGCCCCAGCATTTT. This gives the protein CASSVGTGGQPQHF.

The chain recombines TRBV6-1 with TRBJ2-7; D may match TRBD1 or TRBD2 (6 bases each). The CDR3 sequence is 15 residues long. V was shortened by 3 bases and J by 4 bases, with 16 bases between the two germline ends. CDR1 MNHNS and CDR2 SASEGT come from the germline V gene. CDR3 amino acids: CASSDGRGAGYEQYF. The DNA of the CDR3 is TGTGCCAGCAGTGATGGTAGGGGGGCGGGATACGAGCAGTACTTC.

V and J are TRBV28 and TRBJ1-4, with TRBD1 as a possible D gene (6 bases). Trimming shortened V by 5 bases and J by 4 bases, and 11 bases separated the two germline ends. The germline V gene encodes CDR1 MDHEN and CDR2 SYDVKM. The CDR3 spans 14 residues. CDR3: CASSTGLDNEKLFF. The DNA for the CDR3 is TGTGCCAGCAGTACAGGGCTGGATAATGAAAAACTGTTTTTT.

V usage is TRBV11-3 and J usage is TRBJ2-1; possible D gene TRBD1, 5 bases. CDR3 length equals 15 residues. The V and J ends lost 5 bases and 5 bases respectively, with 16 bases between them. CDR1 is SGHNT and CDR2 is YENEEA in the germline V gene. DNA of the CDR3: TGTGCCAGCAGCCGAAAACTCAGGGTGGACAATGAGCAGTTCTTC. Amino acids: CASSRKLRVDNEQFF.

This clone was detected only once. The chain uses TRBV9 and TRBJ1-2; D unresolved. The CDR3 has 14 amino acids. Trimming took off 0 bases at V and 5 bases at J, with 11 bases between the two ends. The germline gives CDR1 SGDLS, CDR2 YYNGEE. The CDR3 sequence: CASSVEDGPYGYTF. The CDR3 DNA sequence: TGTGCCAGCAGCGTAGAGGACGGTCCATATGGCTACACCTTC. Full variable domain (missing parts from reference TRBV9 and TRBJ1-2): DSGVTQTPKHLITATGQRVTLRCSPRSGDLSVYWYQQSLDQGLQFLIQYYNGEERAKGNILERFSAQQFPDLHSELNLSSLELGDSALYFCASSVEDGPYGYTFGSGTRLTVV.

The V and J genes are TRBV9 and TRBJ2-7; 9 bases agree with TRBD2. This CDR3 spans 15 amino acids. CDR1 SGDLS and CDR2 YYNGEE come from the germline V gene. The ends lost 4 bases at V and 7 bases at J; junction bases unmatched: 12. CDR3 amino acids: CASSPWTSEFVEQYF. The CDR3 DNA follows: TGTGCCAGCAGCCCCTGGACTAGCGAATTCGTGGAGCAGTACTTC.

This clone has only one observation. The V and J genes are TRBV5-1 and TRBJ2-6; D is uncertain. The CDR3 contains 18 residues. Trimming cost V 4 bases and J 4 bases, with 21 bases left between them. Germline CDR1 is SGHRS and CDR2 is YFSETQ. CDR3 in DNA: TGCGCCAGCAGCCCCTCGGGCCGAGAAAAAGCGGGGGCCAACGTCCTGACTTTC. Translating it yields CASSPSGREKAGANVLTF.

The gene calls are TRBV9 and TRBJ1-2; D uncertain. This CDR3 comprises 15 residues. Germline lookup yields CDR1 SGDLS and CDR2 YYNGEE. The V and J ends lost 0 bases and 4 bases respectively, with 13 bases between them. DNA of the CDR3: TGTGCCAGCAGCGTAGCCCGGGGAGCCACCTATGGCTACACCTTC. Its protein product is CASSVARGATYGYTF.

The chain has TRBV7-8 and TRBJ1-5; 7 nucleotides align to TRBD1. The CDR3 is 15 residues long. V dropped 3 bases and J dropped 1; count of bases not matched to a gene: 3. Germline V gives CDR1 SGHVS, CDR2 FQNEAQ. The chain's CDR3 is CASSFGRGSNQPQHF. In DNA, the CDR3 is TGTGCCAGCAGCTTCGGCAGGGGGAGCAATCAGCCCCAGCATTTT.

In the case of this clone: Other DNA sequences in this specimen translate into the identical CDR3. The chain recombines TRBV19 with TRBJ1-3; D is uncertain. The CDR3 loop spans 13 amino acids. V gave up 6 bases and J gave up 0 bases, with 6 bases separating them. The germline V gene encodes CDR1 LNHDA and CDR2 SQIVND (reference sequence). CDR3 sequence reads: CASSPYSGNTIYF. The CDR3 DNA is TGTGCCAGTAGCCCCTACTCTGGAAACACCATATATTTT.

This chain links TRBV19 with TRBJ2-7; D is perhaps TRBD2 (5 bases). From germline, CDR1 is LNHDA and CDR2 SQIVND (reference sequence). This CDR3 has 16 residues. V shed 0 bases and J shed 2 bases, with 14 bases lying between them. This chain's CDR3 is CASSIDYEGETYEQYF. CDR3 DNA sequence: TGTGCCAGTAGTATAGATTATGAGGGAGAGACCTACGAGCAGTACTTC.

The chain recombines TRBV9 with TRBJ2-5, with 8 bases identical to TRBD2. Trimming cost V 3 bases and J 5 bases; bases outside gene matches: 6. This CDR3 contains 14 residues. Per germline, CDR1 SGDLS and CDR2 YYNGEE. CDR3 amino acids: CASSGLAGLETQYF. The CDR3 region has the DNA TGTGCCAGCAGCGGTTTAGCGGGATTGGAGACCCAGTACTTC. Variable domain in full (rest from reference TRBV9 and TRBJ2-5): DSGVTQTPKHLITATGQRVTLRCSPRSGDLSVYWYQQSLDQGLQFLIQYYNGEERAKGNILERFSAQQFPDLHSELNLSSLELGDSALYFCASSGLAGLETQYFGPGTRLLVL.